This T cell receptor beta chain was sequenced during a study of blood T cell repertoires in COVID-19. The CDR3 extends over 11 amino acids. CDR1 is SQVTM, CDR2 ANQGSEA, per germline. V lost 4 bases to trimming and J lost 4 bases, with 5 bases between them. TCRdb's copy holds only in-frame clones and misses some; the assay was immunoSEQ multiplex PCR. The sample has about 250,000 clones, roughly 84% seen once. Specimen: PBMCs or T cells enriched from blood (not recorded which). The chain combines TRBV29-1 with TRBJ2-1; D gene uncertain. The sequence was obtained from a man aged 50-60 years who had recovered from COVID-19. The DNA of the CDR3 is TGCAGCGTTGCCACTTACAATGAGCAGTTCTTC. Its translation: CSVATYNEQFF.